A selection of T cell receptor beta chains follows, all from one sample in a study of spatial heterogeneity in lung cancer. Using its own MiXCR run on the 5' RACE reads, TCRdb lists one record per CDR3 protein. The sample lists 40,000 to 50,000 distinct CDR3 sequences, about 7.6% occurring once. The material was PBMCs, obtained at surgery. These receptors all come from a female donor with early-stage non-small cell lung cancer. CDR3s include the opening cysteine and the closing phenylalanine or tryptophan. Not every row has a clone size; where given, it reads once, few, many or a size class.

few	TRBV29-1	TRBJ1-5	CSVSQGGNQPQHF
few	TRBV7-8	TRBJ2-1	CASIPPLRDRAYNEQFF
many	TRBV7-6	TRBJ2-3	CASSLIGTGDADTQYF
-	TRBV24-1	TRBJ2-1	CATSDSTTSGNEQFF
-	TRBV4-1	TRBJ2-6	CASSQDRGQNSGANVLTF
many	TRBV3-1	TRBJ1-6	CASSHRGNNSPLHF
-	TRBV27	TRBJ2-7	CASSLGSGAVYEQYF
-	TRBV20-1	TRBJ2-3	CSARVPSHRGRNTQYF
-	TRBV7-2	TRBJ2-3	CASSLVLAGSTDTQYF
few	TRBV2	TRBJ2-3	CALIAGGTDTQYF
few	TRBV29-1	TRBJ1-2	CSARQEVYGYTF
many	TRBV7-2	TRBJ2-7	CASSFSYEQYF
-	TRBV6-1	TRBJ2-7	CASSATGGGIDEQYF
few	TRBV6-2/TRBV6-3	TRBJ1-2	CASSTTGVNYGYTF
few	TRBV20-1	TRBJ1-5	CSAATTKGNQPQHF
few	TRBV12-5	TRBJ2-5	CASGLVQGSIGGFQETQYF
few	TRBV18	TRBJ1-4	CASSPDRDNEKLFF
-	TRBV5-1	TRBJ2-7	CASSLYGGAAYEQYF
-	TRBV19	TRBJ1-1	CASSTTSNTEAFF
many	TRBV15	TRBJ2-1	CATSRGQQSNEQFF
once	TRBV4-3	TRBJ1-4	CASSQECGGCEKLFF
-	TRBV7-3	TRBJ2-7	CASSLYAGGSYEQYF
few	TRBV13	TRBJ1-3	CASSLRQGTGNTIYF
-	TRBV19	TRBJ2-5	CASSVDVARQETQYF
many	TRBV7-9	TRBJ1-2	CASSLETVYGYTF
few	TRBV20-1	TRBJ1-6	CSAPEGGALAPNSPLHF
-	TRBV5-6	TRBJ1-5	CASSRRSGVGNQPQHF
-	TRBV12-3/TRBV12-4	TRBJ2-1	CASSTGGNNEQFF
few	TRBV7-2	TRBJ2-5	CASRNNRGGETQYF
many	TRBV7-8	TRBJ2-5	CASSLVGGLDQYF
many	TRBV6-2/TRBV6-3	TRBJ2-3	CASSYYPKFTDTQYF
few	TRBV5-4	TRBJ2-2	CASSFRGGGELFF
many	TRBV6-5	TRBJ2-7	CASRPDSEGSYEQYF
few	TRBV5-4	TRBJ2-7	CASRSGQGTPYEQYF
many	TRBV5-1	TRBJ2-3	CASSLALGGVSNTDTQYF
few	TRBV29-1	TRBJ1-4	CSVGFRVDNEKLFF
medium-sized	TRBV12-3/TRBV12-4	TRBJ1-4	CASTSSVQGAEKLFF
-	TRBV6-1	TRBJ2-2	CASSELAGGFNGELFF
-	TRBV24-1	TRBJ2-1	CATSEPRTGVNEQFF
-	TRBV4-3	TRBJ1-2	CASSQGGFDGYTF